This T cell receptor beta chain was observed in a study of OX40 agonist ivuxolimab in advanced cancers. The CDR3 totals 13 residues. V lost 5 bases and J 5 bases, leaving 12 bases between the germline ends. From germline, CDR1 is LNHDA and CDR2 SQIVND (reference sequence). Systemic immunosuppression or autoimmune disease history was grounds to exclude patients. Method: immunoSEQ multiplex PCR; TCRdb's copy keeps in-frame clones and lacks some. This sample yields 70,000 to 85,000 clones, of which around four fifths are seen a single time; under 6% belongs to the top ten. The sample was CD4+ or CD8+ T cells sorted from blood, taken in a trial of the OX40 agonist ivuxolimab. The origin of this receptor is an adult with an advanced solid tumor such as melanoma, head and neck, liver or kidney cancer. The rearrangement joins TRBV19 to TRBJ1-1; no clear D. CDR3 sequence reads: CASSGFMGTEAFF. The CDR3 nucleotides read TGTGCCAGTAGTGGCTTTATGGGGACTGAAGCTTTCTTT.